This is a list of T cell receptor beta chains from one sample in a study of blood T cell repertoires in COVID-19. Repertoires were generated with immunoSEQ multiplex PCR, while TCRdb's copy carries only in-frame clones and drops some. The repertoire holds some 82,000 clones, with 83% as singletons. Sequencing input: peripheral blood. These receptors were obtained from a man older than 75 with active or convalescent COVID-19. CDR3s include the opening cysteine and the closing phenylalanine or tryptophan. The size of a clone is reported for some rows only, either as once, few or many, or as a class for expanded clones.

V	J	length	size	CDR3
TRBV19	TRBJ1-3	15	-	CASSIAGQRGNTIYF
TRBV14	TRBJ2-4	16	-	CASSQDGRGARNIQYF
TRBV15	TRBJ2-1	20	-	CATSPFGGGEWASSYNEQFF
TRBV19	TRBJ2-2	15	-	CASQGGTGWTGELFF
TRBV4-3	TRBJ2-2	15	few	CASSQRLAGVGELFF
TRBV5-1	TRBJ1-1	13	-	CASSYGGSAEAFF
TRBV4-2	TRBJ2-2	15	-	CASSQDYLNTGELFF
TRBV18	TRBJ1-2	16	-	CASSASGGLINYGYTF
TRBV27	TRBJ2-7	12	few	CASMGQTWEQYF
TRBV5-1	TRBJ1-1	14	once	CASSPDRGRTEAFF
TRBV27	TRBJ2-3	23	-	CASSLWGLRDRGRSSESTDTQYF
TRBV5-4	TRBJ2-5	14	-	CASSLRAGEETQYF
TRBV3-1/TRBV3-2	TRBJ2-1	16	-	CASSQGWGQGGNEQFF
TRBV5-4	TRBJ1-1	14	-	CASSLSRGRTEAFF
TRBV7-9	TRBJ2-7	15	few	CASSLGGGRFYEQYF
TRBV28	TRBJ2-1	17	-	CASSISGTGRSYNEQFF
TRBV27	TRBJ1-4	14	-	CASSLLGRNEKLFF
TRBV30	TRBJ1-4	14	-	CAGLTKATNEKLFF
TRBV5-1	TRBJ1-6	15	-	CASSLGQALMSPLHF
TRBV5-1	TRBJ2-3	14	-	CASSSETSTDTQYF
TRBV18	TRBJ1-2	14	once	CASSPLKGDYGYTF
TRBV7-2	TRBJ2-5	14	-	CASSPDRGGETQYF
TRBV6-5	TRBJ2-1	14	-	CASRGGTGRNEQFF
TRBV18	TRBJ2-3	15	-	CASSEGLAGADTQYF
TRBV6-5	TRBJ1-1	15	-	CASSYSARANTEAFF
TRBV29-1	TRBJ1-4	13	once	CSVDGGPNEKLFF
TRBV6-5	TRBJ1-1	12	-	CASDRGSREAFF
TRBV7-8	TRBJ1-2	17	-	CASSLTLNRDRGNGYTF
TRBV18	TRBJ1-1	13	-	CASSRDENTEAFF
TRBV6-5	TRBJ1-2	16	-	CASSYSAQGQVYGYTF
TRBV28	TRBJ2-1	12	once	CASTGGFGEQFF
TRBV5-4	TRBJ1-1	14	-	CASSLTSRDTEAFF
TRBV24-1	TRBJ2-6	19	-	CATSDSGSAKTGGANVLTF
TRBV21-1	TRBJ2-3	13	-	CANIPKPGLFQYF
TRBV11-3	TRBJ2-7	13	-	CASSLGADRPQYF
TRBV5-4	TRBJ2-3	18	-	CASSFRTSGHRSTDTQYF
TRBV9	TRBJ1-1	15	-	CASSVGGQGGTEAFF
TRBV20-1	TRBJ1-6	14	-	CSASKGMNNSPLHF
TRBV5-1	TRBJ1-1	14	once	CASSLEGRNTEAFF
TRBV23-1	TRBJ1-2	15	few	CASSQHIGGWYGYTF